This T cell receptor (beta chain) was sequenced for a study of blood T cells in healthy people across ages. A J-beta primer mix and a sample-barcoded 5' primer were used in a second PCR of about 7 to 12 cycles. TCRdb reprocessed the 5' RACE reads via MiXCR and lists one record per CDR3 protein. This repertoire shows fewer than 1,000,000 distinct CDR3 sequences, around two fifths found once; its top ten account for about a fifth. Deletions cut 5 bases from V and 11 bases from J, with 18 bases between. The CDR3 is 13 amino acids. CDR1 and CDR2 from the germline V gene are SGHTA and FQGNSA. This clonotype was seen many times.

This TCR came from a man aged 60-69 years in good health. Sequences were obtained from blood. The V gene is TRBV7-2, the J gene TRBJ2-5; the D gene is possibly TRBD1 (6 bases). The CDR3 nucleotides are TGTGCCAGCAGCCTTGGACAGCTTGGGGAGCAGTACTTC. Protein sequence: CASSLGQLGEQYF.